The sequence of this T cell receptor beta chain was determined in a study of T-cell memory formation after mild COVID-19. Study findings and constraints: Clonal second-wave expansions that peaked on day 37 had unconfirmed SARS-CoV-2 specificity. Cross-reactive memory apparently joined, as some responding clones appeared in pre-infection memory. Day 15 to 85 contractors were CD4/CD8 balanced; later expanders leaned CD4+.

The CDR3 totals 16 residues. Trimming stripped 5 bases from V and 0 bases from J, with 15 bases between. In germline, CDR1 is SGHTA, CDR2 FQGTGA. This clonotype came up many times. The antigen remains undetermined. After 5'RACE with constant-segment primers, TCR alpha and TCR beta cDNA libraries carrying sample barcodes and UMIs were obtained. TCRdb itself ran the 5' RACE reads through MiXCR, one entry per CDR3 protein. Of 390,000 or so distinct CDR3 sequences listed, 16% are singletons. This TCR was sampled from a man aged 18-30 years who had mild COVID-19 (a few samples of this study predate the infection). Cell type and time point are not known. V gene TRBV7-3 combines with J gene TRBJ2-3, with D perhaps assigned TRBD1 or TRBD2 (6 bases each). The sample was PBMCs or a T cell subset sorted from them (not recorded which). CDR3 protein: CASSPPGGGSTDTQYF. DNA of the CDR3: TGTGCCAGCAGCCCACCAGGAGGGGGAAGCACAGATACGCAGTATTTT.